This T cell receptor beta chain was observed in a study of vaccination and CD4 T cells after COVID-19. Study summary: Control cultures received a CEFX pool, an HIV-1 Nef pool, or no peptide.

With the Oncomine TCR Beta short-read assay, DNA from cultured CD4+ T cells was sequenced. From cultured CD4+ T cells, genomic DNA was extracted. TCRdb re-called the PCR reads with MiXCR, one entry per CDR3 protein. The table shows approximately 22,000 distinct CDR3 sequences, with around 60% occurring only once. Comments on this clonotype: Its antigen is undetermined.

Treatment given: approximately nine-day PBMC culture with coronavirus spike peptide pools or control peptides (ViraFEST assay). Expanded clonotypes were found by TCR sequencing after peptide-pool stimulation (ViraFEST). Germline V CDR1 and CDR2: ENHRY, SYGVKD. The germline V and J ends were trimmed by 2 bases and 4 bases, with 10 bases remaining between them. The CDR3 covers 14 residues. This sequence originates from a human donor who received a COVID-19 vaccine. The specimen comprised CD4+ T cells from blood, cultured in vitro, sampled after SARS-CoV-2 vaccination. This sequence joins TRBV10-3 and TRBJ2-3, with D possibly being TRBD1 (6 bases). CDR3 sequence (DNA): TGTGCCATCAGTGAGGGCAGGGGAGCAGATACGCAGTATTTT. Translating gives CAISEGRGADTQYF.